The rows below give T cell receptor beta chains drawn from one sample of a study of PD-1 blockade in classical Hodgkin lymphoma. Clones were read by immunoSEQ multiplex PCR, and TCRdb kept only the in-frame ones, dropping some. The sample comprises about 52,000 clones, 86% of which are singletons, and 6.5% to 8.5% rests with the top ten. The material sequenced was peripheral blood mononuclear cells (PBMCs), taken before the fourth cycle of nivolumab. These receptors originate from a human donor with classical Hodgkin lymphoma. CDR3s leave out the opening cysteine and the closing phenylalanine or tryptophan.

cdr3_length: 14
v_call: TRBV14
j_call: TRBJ2-1
cdr3_aa: ASSQDHGRTTIPQF

cdr3_length: 15
v_call: TRBV7-3
j_call: TRBJ2-1
cdr3_aa: ASSRGPGLAALHEQF

cdr3_length: 12
v_call: TRBV4-1
j_call: TRBJ2-1
cdr3_aa: ASSQGTGGYEQF

cdr3_length: 15
v_call: TRBV11-3
j_call: TRBJ1-6
cdr3_aa: ASSLDWGGDNNSPLH

cdr3_length: 11
v_call: TRBV29-1
j_call: TRBJ2-1
cdr3_aa: SVEDHQSGEQF

cdr3_length: 11
v_call: TRBV9
j_call: TRBJ2-7
cdr3_aa: ASSGLVPYEQY

cdr3_length: 14
v_call: TRBV5-1
j_call: TRBJ2-6
cdr3_aa: ASSHRTGSGANVLT

cdr3_length: 12
v_call: TRBV19
j_call: TRBJ2-2
cdr3_aa: ATRGERGTGELF

cdr3_length: 13
v_call: TRBV28
j_call: TRBJ2-7
cdr3_aa: ASSLKGTGGYEQY

cdr3_length: 10
v_call: TRBV29-1
j_call: TRBJ1-3
cdr3_aa: SVGMGGNTIY

cdr3_length: 13
v_call: TRBV6-1
j_call: TRBJ1-6
cdr3_aa: ASISGQNYNSPLH

cdr3_length: 15
v_call: TRBV7-8
j_call: TRBJ1-5
cdr3_aa: ASSLGTGGNSNQPQH

cdr3_length: 14
v_call: TRBV11-3
j_call: TRBJ2-3
cdr3_aa: ASSLDTAGGQDTQY

cdr3_length: 12
v_call: TRBV7-9
j_call: TRBJ1-2
cdr3_aa: ASSLEGRGYGYT

cdr3_length: 11
v_call: TRBV19
j_call: TRBJ2-1
cdr3_aa: ASSIGQRYEQF

cdr3_length: 14
v_call: TRBV18
j_call: TRBJ2-3
cdr3_aa: ASSPPTTSSTDTQY

cdr3_length: 11
v_call: TRBV19
j_call: TRBJ2-7
cdr3_aa: ASSPGMSYEQY

cdr3_length: 12
v_call: TRBV7-6
j_call: TRBJ2-2
cdr3_aa: ASSLSSGNGELF

cdr3_length: 14
v_call: TRBV4-1
j_call: TRBJ1-1
cdr3_aa: ASSQDLRQGRTEAF

cdr3_length: 12
v_call: TRBV29-1
j_call: TRBJ2-1
cdr3_aa: SVALGFIENEQF

cdr3_length: 13
v_call: TRBV7-9
j_call: TRBJ1-2
cdr3_aa: ASSFQGALSYGYT

cdr3_length: 13
v_call: TRBV27
j_call: TRBJ2-7
cdr3_aa: ASSYNGQGSYEQY

cdr3_length: 10
v_call: TRBV5-4
j_call: TRBJ2-7
cdr3_aa: ASSLGLHEQY

cdr3_length: 13
v_call: TRBV6-1
j_call: TRBJ1-4
cdr3_aa: ASTLDNDDVEKLF

cdr3_length: 11
v_call: TRBV27
j_call: TRBJ2-1
cdr3_aa: ASSFVPYEEQF

cdr3_length: 17
v_call: TRBV11-2
j_call: TRBJ2-7
cdr3_aa: ASRTGQGRSRGGSYEQY

cdr3_length: 12
v_call: TRBV11-3
j_call: TRBJ2-2
cdr3_aa: ASSTQGGSGELF

cdr3_length: 11
v_call: TRBV9
j_call: TRBJ2-2
cdr3_aa: ASSAVNTGELF

cdr3_length: 17
v_call: TRBV19
j_call: TRBJ2-1
cdr3_aa: ASRTGPAGGQSSYNEQF

cdr3_length: 12
v_call: TRBV5-1
j_call: TRBJ1-2
cdr3_aa: ASSADTGGIGYT

cdr3_length: 15
v_call: TRBV10-3
j_call: TRBJ2-3
cdr3_aa: AISEEIGLAQQNTQY

cdr3_length: 12
v_call: TRBV4-2
j_call: TRBJ1-2
cdr3_aa: ASSQGGAAEGYT

cdr3_length: 13
v_call: TRBV5-1
j_call: TRBJ2-2
cdr3_aa: ASSPVWENTGELF

cdr3_length: 12
v_call: TRBV9
j_call: TRBJ1-6
cdr3_aa: ASSVTGRDSPLH

cdr3_length: 13
v_call: TRBV7-9
j_call: TRBJ2-7
cdr3_aa: ASSSSGTSGGEQY

cdr3_length: 10
v_call: TRBV5-1
j_call: TRBJ2-7
cdr3_aa: ASSLEYREQY

cdr3_length: 11
v_call: TRBV29-1
j_call: TRBJ2-3
cdr3_aa: SVARIITDTQY

cdr3_length: 12
v_call: TRBV19
j_call: TRBJ1-5
cdr3_aa: ASSIGGSNQPQH

cdr3_length: 12
v_call: TRBV27
j_call: TRBJ2-1
cdr3_aa: ASSLGAGGNEQF

cdr3_length: 13
v_call: TRBV6-1
j_call: TRBJ1-6
cdr3_aa: ASSEVTGGGSPLH

cdr3_length: 14
v_call: TRBV27
j_call: TRBJ2-1
cdr3_aa: ASSYVGSLGYNEQF

cdr3_length: 12
v_call: TRBV19
j_call: TRBJ1-6
cdr3_aa: ASSTRQDNSPLH

cdr3_length: 20
v_call: TRBV23-1
j_call: TRBJ1-1
cdr3_aa: ASSLVFIAPKWGGDRVTEAF

cdr3_length: 11
v_call: TRBV19
j_call: TRBJ2-2
cdr3_aa: ASSGGWTGELF

cdr3_length: 17
v_call: TRBV5-1
j_call: TRBJ2-5
cdr3_aa: ASSLEAPSGGTYQETQY

cdr3_length: 13
v_call: TRBV27
j_call: TRBJ1-5
cdr3_aa: ASSVRGYSNQPQH

cdr3_length: 10
v_call: TRBV5-6
j_call: TRBJ1-2
cdr3_aa: ASSFRAGGYT

cdr3_length: 12
v_call: TRBV4-1
j_call: TRBJ1-2
cdr3_aa: ASSFAGTWTGYT

cdr3_length: 13
v_call: TRBV4-1
j_call: TRBJ2-5
cdr3_aa: ASSPGQGGRETQY

cdr3_length: 12
v_call: TRBV18
j_call: TRBJ1-1
cdr3_aa: ASSLKGAQTEAF

cdr3_length: 14
v_call: TRBV5-4
j_call: TRBJ2-7
cdr3_aa: VSSLGGGTPSYEQY

cdr3_length: 10
v_call: TRBV7-3
j_call: TRBJ2-3
cdr3_aa: ASSLSPDTQY

cdr3_length: 13
v_call: TRBV5-1
j_call: TRBJ1-1
cdr3_aa: ATSLDWGTNTEAF

cdr3_length: 15
v_call: TRBV5-1
j_call: TRBJ2-3
cdr3_aa: ASSFRLAGGPGGTQY

cdr3_length: 13
v_call: TRBV6-1
j_call: TRBJ2-3
cdr3_aa: ASSLQPVSTDTQY